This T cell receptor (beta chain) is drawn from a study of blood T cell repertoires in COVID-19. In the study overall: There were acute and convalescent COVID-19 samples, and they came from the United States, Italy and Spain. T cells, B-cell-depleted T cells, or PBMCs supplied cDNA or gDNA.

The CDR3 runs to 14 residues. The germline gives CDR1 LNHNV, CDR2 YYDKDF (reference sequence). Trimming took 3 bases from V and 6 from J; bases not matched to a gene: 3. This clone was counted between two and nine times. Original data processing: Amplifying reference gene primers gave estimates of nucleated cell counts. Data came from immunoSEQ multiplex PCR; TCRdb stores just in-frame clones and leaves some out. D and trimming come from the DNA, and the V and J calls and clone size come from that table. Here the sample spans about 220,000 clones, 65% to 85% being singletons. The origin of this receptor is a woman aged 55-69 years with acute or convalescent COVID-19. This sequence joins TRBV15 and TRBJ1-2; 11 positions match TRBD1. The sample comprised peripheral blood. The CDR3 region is CATSSGQGADGYTF. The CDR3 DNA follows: TGTGCCACCAGCAGCGGACAGGGGGCAGATGGCTACACCTTC.